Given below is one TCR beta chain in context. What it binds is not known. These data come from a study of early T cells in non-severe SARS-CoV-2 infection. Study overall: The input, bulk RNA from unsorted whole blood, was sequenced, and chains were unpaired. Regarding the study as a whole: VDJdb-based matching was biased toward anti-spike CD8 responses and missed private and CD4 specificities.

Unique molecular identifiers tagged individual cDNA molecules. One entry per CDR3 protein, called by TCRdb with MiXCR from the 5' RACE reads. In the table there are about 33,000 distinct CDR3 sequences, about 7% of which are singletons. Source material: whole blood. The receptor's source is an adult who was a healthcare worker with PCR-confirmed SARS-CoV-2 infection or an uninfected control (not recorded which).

CDR3 in DNA: TGCAGCGTTGCCTCCAGGACTGGAAACACCATATATTTT. Its protein product is CSVASRTGNTIYF. The chain is built from TRBV29-1 and TRBJ1-3; D is ambiguous. The CDR3 runs 13 residues. CDR1 is SQVTM, CDR2 ANQGSEA, per germline. V lost 4 bases to trimming and J lost 2 bases, with 9 bases between them.